The T cell receptor beta chain under discussion was sequenced for a study of identical twins. CDR1 is DFQATT, CDR2 SNEGSKA, per germline (reference sequence). CDR3 length: 12 residues. V was pared by 1 base and J by 12 bases, with 13 bases between. This clonotype was detected ten times or more. Its antigen is currently unknown. From the 5' RACE reads, TCRdb called clonotypes with MiXCR, one entry per CDR3 protein. Found here are 210,000 or so distinct CDR3 sequences, 6.5% to 8.5% of them singletons; the top ten hold 1.9%. Findings of the study overall: Among monozygotic twins, out-of-frame TCR alpha sharing exceeded what models predicted.

Another study also made use of these data, one on yellow fever vaccine responses in identical twins.

The sequence was obtained from a woman between 18 and 29 years old in good health. V gene TRBV20-1 combines with J gene TRBJ2-1; tentatively, D is TRBD1 (6 bases). Sequences were obtained from memory (CD45RO+) T cells sorted from blood. The CDR3 DNA sequence: TGCAGTGCTAGAGTCTATGGGACAACGCAGTTCTTC. The encoded protein is CSARVYGTTQFF.